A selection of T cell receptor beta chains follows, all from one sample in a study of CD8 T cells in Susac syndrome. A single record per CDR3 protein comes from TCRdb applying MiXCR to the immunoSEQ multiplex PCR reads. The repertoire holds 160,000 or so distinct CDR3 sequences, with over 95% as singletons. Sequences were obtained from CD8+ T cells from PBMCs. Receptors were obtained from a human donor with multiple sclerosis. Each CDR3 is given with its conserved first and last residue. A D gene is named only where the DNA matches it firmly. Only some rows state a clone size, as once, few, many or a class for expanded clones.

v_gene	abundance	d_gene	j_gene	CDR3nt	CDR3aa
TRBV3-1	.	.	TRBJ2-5	TGTGCCAGCAGCCCTGCTGGCAGCGTGGAGACCCAGTACTTC	CASSPAGSVETQYF
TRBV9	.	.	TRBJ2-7	TGTGCCAGCAGCGTAGAGGGATCACCCTCCTACGAGCAGTACTTC	CASSVEGSPSYEQYF
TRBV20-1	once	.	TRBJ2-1	TGCAGTGCCCGCGGTAGCGGCAATGAGCAGTTCTTC	CSARGSGNEQFF
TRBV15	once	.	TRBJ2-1	TGTGCCACCAGCCCGAATTTAGCCGTGCGCAATGAGCAGTTCTTC	CATSPNLAVRNEQFF
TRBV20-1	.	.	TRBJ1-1	TGCAGTGGATGGACCGAGAACACTGAAGCTTTCTTT	CSGWTENTEAFF
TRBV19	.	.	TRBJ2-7	TGTGCCAGTACCTCCTCGTCGAGCTCCTACGAGCAGTACTTC	CASTSSSSSYEQYF
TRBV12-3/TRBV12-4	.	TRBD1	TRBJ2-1	TGTGCCAGCAGCGCACCGGGACAGGGGAAAAATGAGCAGTTCTTC	CASSAPGQGKNEQFF
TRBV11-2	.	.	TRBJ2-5	TGTGCCAGCAGCTTAGCGGTCAGGCTAGAGACCCAGTACTTC	CASSLAVRLETQYF
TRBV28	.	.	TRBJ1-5	TGTGCCAGCAGTCCCCTTTCAGGCTGGGGCGGCAATCAGCCCCAGCATTTT	CASSPLSGWGGNQPQHF
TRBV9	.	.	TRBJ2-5	TGTGCCAGCAGCTCCGGGCTAGCGCTCCAAGAGACCCAGTACTTC	CASSSGLALQETQYF
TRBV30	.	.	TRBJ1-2	TGTGCCTGGAGCACCGGGACGGACTATGGCTACACCTTC	CAWSTGTDYGYTF
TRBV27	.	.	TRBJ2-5	TGTGCCAGCAGTTTAGGACTGGGGTCGGAGACCCAGTACTTC	CASSLGLGSETQYF
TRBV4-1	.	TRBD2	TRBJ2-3	TGCGCCAGCAGCCCCCTACTAGCGGCAGACATCCCAGATACGCAGTATTTT	CASSPLLAADIPDTQYF
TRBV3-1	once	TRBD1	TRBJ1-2	TGTGCCAGCAGCCAAGTCGGACAGGGGGCAAAAGGCTACACCTTC	CASSQVGQGAKGYTF
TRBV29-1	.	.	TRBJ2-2	TGCAGCGGGAGCTTAGTAAACACCGGGGAGCTGTTTTTT	CSGSLVNTGELFF
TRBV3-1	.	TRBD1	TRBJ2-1	TGTGCCAGCAGCCCTCGACAGGGAGTAATTGAGCAGTTCTTC	CASSPRQGVIEQFF
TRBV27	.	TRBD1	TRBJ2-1	TGTGCCAGCAGTTTATCGACAGGGGGGGATGAGCAGTTCTTC	CASSLSTGGDEQFF
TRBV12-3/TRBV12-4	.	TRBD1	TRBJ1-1	TGTGCCAGCAGTCCGACAGGGCAAGTACTCGGAACTGAAGCTTTCTTT	CASSPTGQVLGTEAFF
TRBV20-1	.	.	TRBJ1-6	TGCAGTGCTACTACCAGGAGACAAAATAATTCACCCCTCCACTTT	CSATTRRQNNSPLHF
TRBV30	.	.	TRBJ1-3	TGTGCCTGGAGGGACCAGCAAGGGGACTACTCTGGAAACACCATATATTTT	CAWRDQQGDYSGNTIYF
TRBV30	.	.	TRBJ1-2	TGTGCCTTTGACAGCAATGGCTACACCTTC	CAFDSNGYTF
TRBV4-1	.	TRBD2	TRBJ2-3	TGCGCCAGCAGCCATCTAGCGGGGGACAGCACAGATACGCAGTATTTT	CASSHLAGDSTDTQYF
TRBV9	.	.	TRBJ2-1	TGTGCCAGCAGCGTCCGGGGGCTCGAGGACAATGAGCAGTTCTTC	CASSVRGLEDNEQFF
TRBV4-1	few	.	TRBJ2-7	TGCGCCAGCAGCCAAGTGTCACAGGGCCCCTACGAGCAGTACTTC	CASSQVSQGPYEQYF
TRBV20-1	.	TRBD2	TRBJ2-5	TGCAGTGCAAACGCCGGGACTAGCGGGGGGGCCGGCCTGACCCAGTACTTC	CSANAGTSGGAGLTQYF
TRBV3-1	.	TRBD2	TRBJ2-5	TGTGCCAGCAGCCACCCACGGGCTAGCGGGGGGCCCGGTGGTGAGACCCAGTACTTC	CASSHPRASGGPGGETQYF
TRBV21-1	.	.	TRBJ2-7	TGTGCCAGCAGCCCGCCACAGGGGACTATAGGCGAGCAGTACTTC	CASSPPQGTIGEQYF
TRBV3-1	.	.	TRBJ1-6	TGTGCCAGCAGCCAAGATTTTACGGGGATAGCACCCCTCCACTTT	CASSQDFTGIAPLHF
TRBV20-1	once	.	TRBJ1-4	TGCAGTGCCCTTTCCTCCGATGCAACTAATGAAAAACTGTTTTTT	CSALSSDATNEKLFF
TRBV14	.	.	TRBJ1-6	TGTGCCAGCAGCCAAGACCGGGGCCCCCTCCACTTT	CASSQDRGPLHF
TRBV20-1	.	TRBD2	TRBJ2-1	TGCAGTGTCCAGCGGGGGGGCCTCGATGAGCAGTTCTTC	CSVQRGGLDEQFF
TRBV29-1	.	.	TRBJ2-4	TGCAGCGCCCAAGGGGGGACAGAGCCAGACATTCAGTACTTC	CSAQGGTEPDIQYF
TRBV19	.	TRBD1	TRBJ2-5	TGTGCCAGTTCCGTCCTCCACGGGACAGAAATTTTACAGACCCAGTACTTC	CASSVLHGTEILQTQYF
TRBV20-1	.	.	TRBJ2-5	TGCAGTGCTAGAGAAATGGGTGGCGAGACCCAGTACTTC	CSAREMGGETQYF
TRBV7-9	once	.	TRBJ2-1	TGTGCCAGCAGCTTTTACGGGACGGACAATGAGCAGTTCTTC	CASSFYGTDNEQFF
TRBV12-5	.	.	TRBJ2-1	TGTGCTAGTGGTGTGGACCTACCAGAGTTCTTC	CASGVDLPEFF
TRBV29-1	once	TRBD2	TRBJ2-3	TGCAGCGTTGACCATGCGGGACTAGCGGGCGACGTCCGTTTAACAGATACGCAGTATTTT	CSVDHAGLAGDVRLTDTQYF
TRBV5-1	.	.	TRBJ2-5	TGCGCCAGTACCCCCGGGGGGCTCCGAGAGACCCAGTACTTC	CASTPGGLRETQYF
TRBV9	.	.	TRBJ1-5	TGTGCCAGCAGCGAGGGAGGGGATAGCAATCAGCCCCAGCATTTT	CASSEGGDSNQPQHF
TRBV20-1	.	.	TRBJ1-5	TGCAGTGCTAGTGATGAGGTGGGGAGCAATCAGCCCCAGCATTTT	CSASDEVGSNQPQHF
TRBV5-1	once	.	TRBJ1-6	TGCGCCAGCAGCTTGGAGGCCGGGGCTATCATACCCCTCCACTTT	CASSLEAGAIIPLHF
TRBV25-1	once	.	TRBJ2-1	TGTGCCAGCAGTGAAGGGGCGTGGGCTCGGCATGAGCAGTTCTTC	CASSEGAWARHEQFF
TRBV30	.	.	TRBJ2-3	TGTGCCTGGAGCCTGACAGAGGCTAGCACAGATACGCAGTATTTT	CAWSLTEASTDTQYF
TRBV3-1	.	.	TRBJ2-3	TGTGCCAGCAGCCGTCGGTCCCCAGATACGCAGTATTTT	CASSRRSPDTQYF
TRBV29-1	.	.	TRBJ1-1	TGCAGCGTTGAAAGGGGGTGGGGGAACACTGAAGCTTTCTTT	CSVERGWGNTEAFF
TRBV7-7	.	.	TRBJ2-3	TGTGCTAGCAGCTTAACCTTCAGGGGCACAGATACGCAGTATTTT	CASSLTFRGTDTQYF
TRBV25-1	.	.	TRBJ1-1	TGTGCCTCGGGGTCCACTGAAGCTTTCTTT	CASGSTEAFF
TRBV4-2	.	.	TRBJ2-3	TGTGCCAGCAGCCAAGGGGTTAGCGGAGATACGCAGTATTTT	CASSQGVSGDTQYF
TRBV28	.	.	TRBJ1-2	TGTGCCAGCAGTCTTGGACCGGCCATCTATGGCTACACCTTC	CASSLGPAIYGYTF
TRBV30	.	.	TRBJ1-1	TGTGCCTGGAATAGCGGGAGAAACACTGAAGCTTTCTTT	CAWNSGRNTEAFF
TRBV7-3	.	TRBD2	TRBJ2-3	TGTGCCAGCAGCTTAAATGCGGGGGGCACAGATACGCAGTATTTT	CASSLNAGGTDTQYF